This entry features one T cell receptor (beta chain) sequence. The V and J ends lost 5 bases and 4 bases respectively, with 14 bases between them. The CDR3 consists of 14 residues. Germline CDR1 SGHTA, CDR2 FQGNSA. The data are from a study of blood T cell repertoires in COVID-19. Study overall: Acute and convalescent COVID-19 specimens originated in the United States, Italy and Spain. Sources were T cells, B-cell-depleted T cells, or PBMCs; the material itself was cDNA or gDNA.

Methods used by the authors: By means of reference gene primer amplification, nucleated cell counts were estimated. The protocol was immunoSEQ multiplex PCR, while the TCRdb copy is restricted to in-frame clones and leaves out a portion. That table is the source of V, J and clone size, and D and trimming were worked out from the DNA. The top ten hold about 70% of the sample, which has roughly 28,000 clones, approximately 82% seen once. The specimen was peripheral blood. This sequence joins TRBV7-2 and TRBJ1-2; no clear D. The receptor comes from a man between 65 and 79 years old with acute or convalescent COVID-19. The CDR3, as DNA: TGTGCCAGCAGCCAACCGCCCGTCAGCTATGGCTACACCTTC. Its protein product is CASSQPPVSYGYTF. Filled out from reference TRBV7-2 and TRBJ1-2, the complete variable domain reads GAGVSQSPSNKVTEKGKDVELRCDPISGHTALYWYRQSLGQGLEFLIYFQGNSAPDKSGLPSDRFSAERTGGSVSTLTIQRTQQEDSAVYLCASSQPPVSYGYTFGSGTRLTVV.